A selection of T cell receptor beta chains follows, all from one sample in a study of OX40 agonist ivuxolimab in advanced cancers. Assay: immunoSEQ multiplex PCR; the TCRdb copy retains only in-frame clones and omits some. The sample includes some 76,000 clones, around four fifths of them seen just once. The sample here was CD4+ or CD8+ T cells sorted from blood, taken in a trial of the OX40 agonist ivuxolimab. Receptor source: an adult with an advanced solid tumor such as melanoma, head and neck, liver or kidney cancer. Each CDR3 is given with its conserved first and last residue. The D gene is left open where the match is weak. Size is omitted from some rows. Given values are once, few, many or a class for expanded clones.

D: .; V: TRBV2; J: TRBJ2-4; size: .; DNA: TGTGCCAGCAGTGAGGGGGACATTCAGTACTTC; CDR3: CASSEGDIQYF
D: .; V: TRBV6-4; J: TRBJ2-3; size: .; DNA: TGTGCCAGCAGTGCACTCCCCGGCGATACGCAGTATTTT; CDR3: CASSALPGDTQYF
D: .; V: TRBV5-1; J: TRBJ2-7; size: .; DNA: TGCGCCAGCAGCTTGGAAGGTATTCTGTACGAGCAGTACTTC; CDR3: CASSLEGILYEQYF
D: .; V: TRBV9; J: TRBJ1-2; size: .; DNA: TGTGCCAGCAGCGTAGGCCCCTCGGCAGCTCGAAACTATGGCTACACCTTC; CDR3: CASSVGPSAARNYGYTF
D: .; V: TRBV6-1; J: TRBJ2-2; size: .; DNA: TGTGCCAGCAGTGAGGAACAGGGTGCCAACACCGGGGAGCTGTTTTTT; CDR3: CASSEEQGANTGELFF
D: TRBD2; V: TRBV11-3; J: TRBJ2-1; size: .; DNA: TGTGCCAGCAGCCCGCGACTAGCGGGGGGGAAATACAATGAGCAGTTCTTC; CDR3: CASSPRLAGGKYNEQFF
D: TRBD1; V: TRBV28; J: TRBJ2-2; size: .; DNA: TGTGCCAGCAGTCAACTAGGGGACAGGGGGCAATCCGTCGGGGAGCTGTTTTTT; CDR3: CASSQLGDRGQSVGELFF
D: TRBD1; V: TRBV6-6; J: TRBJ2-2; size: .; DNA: TGTGCCAGCAGACCGGGACAGGGGATCGGGGAGCTGTTTTTT; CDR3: CASRPGQGIGELFF
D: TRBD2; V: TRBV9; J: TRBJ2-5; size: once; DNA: TGTGCCAGCAGCGTAGGGGATAGCGGGAGCCATGTGACCCAAGAGACCCAGTACTTC; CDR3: CASSVGDSGSHVTQETQYF
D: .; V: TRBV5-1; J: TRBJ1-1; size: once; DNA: TGCGCCAGCAGGTCGGATGCTTTGAACACTGAAGCTTTCTTT; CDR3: CASRSDALNTEAFF
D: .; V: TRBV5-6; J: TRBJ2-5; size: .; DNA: TGTGCCAGCAGCGGCACCCGGTACCAAGAGACCCAGTACTTC; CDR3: CASSGTRYQETQYF
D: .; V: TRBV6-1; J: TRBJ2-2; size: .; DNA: TGTGCCAGCAGTTCGGGGAGCACCGGGGAGCTGTTTTTT; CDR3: CASSSGSTGELFF
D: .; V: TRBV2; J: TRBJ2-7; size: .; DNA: TGTGCCAGCAGTGAACGGATCTACGAGCAGTACTTC; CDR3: CASSERIYEQYF
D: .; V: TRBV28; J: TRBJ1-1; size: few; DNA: TGTGCCAGCAGTTTGGGGCTGAATGCTTTCTTT; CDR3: CASSLGLNAFF
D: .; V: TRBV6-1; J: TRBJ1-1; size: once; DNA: TGTGCCAGCAGCATTCGACAGCAAATGAACACTGAAGCTTTCTTT; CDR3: CASSIRQQMNTEAFF
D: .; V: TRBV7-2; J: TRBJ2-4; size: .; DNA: TGTGCCAGCAGCACCCCTAGATTGCCCAAAAACATTCAGTACTTC; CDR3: CASSTPRLPKNIQYF
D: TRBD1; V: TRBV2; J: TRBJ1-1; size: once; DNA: TGTGCCAGCAGTCAGGAGGGGGCGGCGAACACTGAAGCTTTCTTT; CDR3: CASSQEGAANTEAFF
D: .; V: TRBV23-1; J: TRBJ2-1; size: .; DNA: TGCGCCAGCAGTCAAAACAACAGGAGGAATGAGCAGTTCTTC; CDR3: CASSQNNRRNEQFF
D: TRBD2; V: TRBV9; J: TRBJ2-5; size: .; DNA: TGTGCCAGCAGCGCGGGACTAGCGGGGGGGCATAGAGAGACCCAGTACTTC; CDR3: CASSAGLAGGHRETQYF
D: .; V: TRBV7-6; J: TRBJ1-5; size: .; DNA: TGTGCCAGCAGCTCGGGCAATCAGCCCCAGCATTTT; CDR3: CASSSGNQPQHF
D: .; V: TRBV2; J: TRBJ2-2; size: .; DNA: TGTGCCAGCAGGCGACAGTCCGCGAACACCGGGGAGCTGTTTTTT; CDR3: CASRRQSANTGELFF
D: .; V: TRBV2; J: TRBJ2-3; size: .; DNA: TGTGCCAGCTGCTACACAGATACGCAGTATTTT; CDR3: CASCYTDTQYF
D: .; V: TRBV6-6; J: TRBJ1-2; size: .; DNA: TGTGCCAGCAGCCTCCACAGGGACTATGGCTACACCTTC; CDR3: CASSLHRDYGYTF
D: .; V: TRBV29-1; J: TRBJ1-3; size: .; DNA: TGCAGCGTCGTTAGCTCTGGAAACACCATATATTTT; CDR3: CSVVSSGNTIYF
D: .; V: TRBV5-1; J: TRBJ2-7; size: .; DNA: TGCGCCAGCAGCTTGGACAGTTTCTCCTACGAGCAGTACTTC; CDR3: CASSLDSFSYEQYF
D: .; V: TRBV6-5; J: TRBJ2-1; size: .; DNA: TGTGCCAGCAGTTACTATGCCCCGGCTAGAGGTGAGCAGTTCTTC; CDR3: CASSYYAPARGEQFF
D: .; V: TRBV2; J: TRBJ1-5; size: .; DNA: TGTGCCAGCAGCGAGGACGGGAACAATCAGCCCCAGCATTTT; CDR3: CASSEDGNNQPQHF
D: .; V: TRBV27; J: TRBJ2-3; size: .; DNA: TGTGCCAGCAGTTTCCGCCAGGGTAGGGGGATCACAGATACGCAGTATTTT; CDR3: CASSFRQGRGITDTQYF
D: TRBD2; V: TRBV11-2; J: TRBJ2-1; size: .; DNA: TGTGCCAGCAGCCCTACTTTTCGTAGCGGGGGGGTATACAATGAGCAGTTCTTC; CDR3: CASSPTFRSGGVYNEQFF
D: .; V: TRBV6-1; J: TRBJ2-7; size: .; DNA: TGTGCCAGCAACCCGGGACAAACAACTTCCTACGAGCAGTACTTC; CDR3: CASNPGQTTSYEQYF
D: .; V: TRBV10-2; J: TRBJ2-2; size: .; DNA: TGCGCCAGCAGTGTACAGGGGAACACCGGGGAGCTGTTTTTT; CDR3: CASSVQGNTGELFF
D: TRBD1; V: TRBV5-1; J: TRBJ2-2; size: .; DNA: TGCGCCAGCAGCTTGACAGGGGCAGGCCGGACGGCCGGGGAGCTGTTTTTT; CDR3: CASSLTGAGRTAGELFF
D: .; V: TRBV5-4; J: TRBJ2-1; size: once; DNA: TGTGCCAGCAGCTTCCCAGGGGGGTCCTACAATGAGCAGTTCTTC; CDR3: CASSFPGGSYNEQFF
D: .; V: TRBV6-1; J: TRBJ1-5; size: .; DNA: TGTGCCAGCAGTGTGGGTCAGCCCCAGCATTTT; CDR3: CASSVGQPQHF
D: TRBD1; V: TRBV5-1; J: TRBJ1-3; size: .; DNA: TGCGCCAGCAGCTGGACAGGGACCAACTCTAACACCATATATTTT; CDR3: CASSWTGTNSNTIYF
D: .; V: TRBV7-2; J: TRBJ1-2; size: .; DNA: TGTGCCAGCAGCTTTTCCAACTATGGCTACACCTTC; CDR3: CASSFSNYGYTF
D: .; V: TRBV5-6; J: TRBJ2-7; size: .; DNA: TGTGCCAGCAGCTTCTCCCTGGGGGACGAGCAGTACTTC; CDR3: CASSFSLGDEQYF
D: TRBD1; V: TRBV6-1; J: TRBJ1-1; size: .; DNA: TGTGCCAGCGCCGGGACAGGGGATTGGGCCACTGAAGCTTTCTTT; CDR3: CASAGTGDWATEAFF
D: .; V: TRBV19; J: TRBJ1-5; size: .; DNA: TGTGCCAGTAGTACACCCGGGGTGTTTAGTCAGCCCCAGCATTTT; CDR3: CASSTPGVFSQPQHF
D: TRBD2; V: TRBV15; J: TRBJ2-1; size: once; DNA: TGTGCCACCAGCAGCTCTAGCGGGAGTAATACCTACAATGAGCAGTTCTTC; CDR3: CATSSSSGSNTYNEQFF
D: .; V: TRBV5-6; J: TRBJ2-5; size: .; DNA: TGTGCCAGCAGCTTGGGGGCAGGCACCCAAGAGACCCAGTACTTC; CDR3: CASSLGAGTQETQYF
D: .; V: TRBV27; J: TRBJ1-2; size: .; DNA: TGTGCCAGCAGTTTATTGAAATCCTATGGCTACACCTTC; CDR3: CASSLLKSYGYTF
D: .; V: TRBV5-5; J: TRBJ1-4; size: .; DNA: TGTGCCAGCAGCTTGGGGGTGGCCCAGGGACTGTTTTTT; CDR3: CASSLGVAQGLFF
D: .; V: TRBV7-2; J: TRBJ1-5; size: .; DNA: TGTGCCAGCAGCTTATGGGATCCGAATCAGCCCCAGCATTTT; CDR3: CASSLWDPNQPQHF
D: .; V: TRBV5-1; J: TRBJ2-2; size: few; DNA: TGCGCCAGCAGCTTATACGGGGAATCCGGGGAGCTGTTTTTT; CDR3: CASSLYGESGELFF
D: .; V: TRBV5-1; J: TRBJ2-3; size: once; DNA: TGCGCCAGCAGCGTAGGACAACAGGTAGATACGCAGTATTTT; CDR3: CASSVGQQVDTQYF
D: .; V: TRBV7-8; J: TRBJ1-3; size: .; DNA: TGTGCCAGCAGCTTAGTTGGGCCCGGAGCCTCTGGAAACACCATATATTTT; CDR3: CASSLVGPGASGNTIYF
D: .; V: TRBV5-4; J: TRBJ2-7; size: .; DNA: TGTGCCAGCAGTCTAGACACTGGACTCGAGCAGTACTTC; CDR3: CASSLDTGLEQYF
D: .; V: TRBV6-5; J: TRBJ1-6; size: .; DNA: TGTGCCAGCAGTTACCCCTATAAGTTTACCCTCCACTTT; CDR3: CASSYPYKFTLHF
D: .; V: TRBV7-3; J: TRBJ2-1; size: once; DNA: TGTGCCAGCAGCTTAGGGACCGGCTTAGGGAGTGAGCAGTTCTTC; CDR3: CASSLGTGLGSEQFF
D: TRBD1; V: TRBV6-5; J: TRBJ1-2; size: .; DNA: TGTGCCAGCAGCCGTGGGACAGGGGGAATCTATGGCTACACCTTC; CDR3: CASSRGTGGIYGYTF
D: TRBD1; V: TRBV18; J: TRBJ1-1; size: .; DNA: TGTGCCAGCTCACCGCAGGGGGTTGCAGTTCGAGCTTTCTTT; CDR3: CASSPQGVAVRAFF